This T cell receptor beta chain originates from a study of T cell responses to AZD1222 COVID-19 vaccine. Whole-study findings and limits: Donors were chiefly white British, with a greater number of females, and clonal diversity was perhaps underestimated. Two doses of AZD1222 preceded a rise in Spike-specific TCR breadth and depth. Of the AZD1222 recipients, only five to seven were seropositive at baseline. Per reports, nearly half of all spike-specific TCRs target regions that are unmutated in variants.

The method was immunoSEQ multiplex PCR; TCRdb's version includes in-frame clones alone and lacks a portion of them. The sample has 250,000 to 300,000 clones, approximately 94% seen once. With regard to this clone: Its antigen is undetermined.

V was clipped by 3 bases and J by 14 bases, with 21 bases between them. The CDR3 has 15 residues. Per germline, CDR1 SGDLS and CDR2 YYNGEE. This sequence was found in an adult who received the AZD1222 COVID-19 vaccine. The V and J genes are TRBV9 and TRBJ1-6; possibly TRBD1 for D (6 bases). The specimen was peripheral blood, collected 28 days after the second AZD1222 dose. The CDR3 sequence is CASSALSGTPMTLHF. CDR3 nucleotides: TGTGCCAGCAGCGCATTATCCGGGACACCCATGACCCTCCACTTT.